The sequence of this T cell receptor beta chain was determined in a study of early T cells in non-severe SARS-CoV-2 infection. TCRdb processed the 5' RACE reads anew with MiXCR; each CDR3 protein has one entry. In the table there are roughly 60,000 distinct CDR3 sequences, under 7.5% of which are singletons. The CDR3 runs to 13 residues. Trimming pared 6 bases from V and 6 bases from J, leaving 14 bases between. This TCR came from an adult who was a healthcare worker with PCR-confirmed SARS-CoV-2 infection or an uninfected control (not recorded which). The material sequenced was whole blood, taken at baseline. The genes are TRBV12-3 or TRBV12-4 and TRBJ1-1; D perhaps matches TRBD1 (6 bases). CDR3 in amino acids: CASRSTGIPEAFF. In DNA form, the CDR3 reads TGTGCCAGCAGGTCTACAGGGATCCCTGAAGCTTTCTTT.